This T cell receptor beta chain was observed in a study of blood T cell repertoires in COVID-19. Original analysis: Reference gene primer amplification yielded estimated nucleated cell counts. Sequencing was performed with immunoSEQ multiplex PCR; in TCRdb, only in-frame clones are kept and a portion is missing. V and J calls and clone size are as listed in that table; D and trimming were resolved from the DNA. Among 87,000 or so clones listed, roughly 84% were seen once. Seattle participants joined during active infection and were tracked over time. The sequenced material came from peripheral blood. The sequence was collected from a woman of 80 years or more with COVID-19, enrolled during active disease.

As DNA, the CDR3 is TGTGCCAGCAGCCCTTTTTTGCACCGAGATGTGAAAAACACCATATATTTT. It codes for CASSPFLHRDVKNTIYF. The rearrangement links TRBV3-1 (or the pseudogene TRBV3-2) to TRBJ1-3, with unresolved D. CDR1 is LGHDT and CDR2 is YNNKEL in the germline V gene (reference sequence). The V end lost 4 bases, the J end lost 6 bases, and 22 bases lay between the germline ends. This CDR3 contains 17 residues.